This T cell receptor (beta chain) was sequenced during a study of T cells in tuberculosis. Sorting used thawed, overnight-rested PBMC stained with anti-CD3, a viability dye and GMM-loaded CD1B tetramer. The lipid loaded on the CD1B tetramers was C32 glucose monomycolate from Rhodococcus equi. Tetramer-sorted PBMC had been CD14 monocyte-depleted before freezing. Each donor contributed roughly 91,000 sorted tetramer-negative cells. This clone occurred once. Chain pairing is unknown; alpha and beta were sequenced separately. Data came from immunoSEQ multiplex PCR; TCRdb stores just in-frame clones and leaves some out. The sample comprises roughly 60,000 clones, about 86% of which are singletons, and about 13% rests with the top ten. The germline CDR1 and CDR2 sequences are ENHRY and SYGVKD. The CDR3 spans 15 residues. V was trimmed by 0 bases and J by 6 bases, leaving 15 bases between them. Regarding the study as a whole: Low-affinity CD1B-GMM tetramer-binding T cells may have been missed.

This sequence originates from an adult woman with latent tuberculosis. Material: CD1b-GMM tetramer-negative cells sorted from PBMCs. The chain couples TRBV10-3 to TRBJ2-7, with TRBD1 as a possible D gene (6 bases). DNA of the CDR3: TGTGCCATCAGTGAGTCGGGGGAACAGGGTGGCGAGCAGTACTTC. Its protein product is CAISESGEQGGEQYF.